What follows describes a single T cell receptor (beta chain). Its specificity is unknown. This entry comes from a study of blood T cells in healthy people across ages. The wider study: Per two T cells, template switching captured roughly one barcoded beta molecule.

Primers used in a second PCR of roughly 7 to 11 cycles were a sample-barcoded 5' primer and a J-beta primer mix. A 12-random-nucleotide template-switch adaptor tagged each cDNA molecule. Using its own MiXCR run on the 5' RACE reads, TCRdb lists one record per CDR3 protein. The profile shows roughly 2 million distinct CDR3 sequences, approximately 50% of them singletons. Trimming removed 5 bases from V and 8 bases from J, with 13 bases in between. CDR3 length: 13 amino acids. Germline CDR1 SGHTA, CDR2 FQGNSA. Findings and caveats of the study: There were more naive CD4+ cells and higher diversity in long-lived donors than in aged donors. With age, beta diversity per million T cells declined roughly linearly, significantly by approximately 41.

This clonotype was obtained from a woman in her thirties or forties in good health. The chain couples TRBV7-2 to TRBJ2-1; D may be TRBD1 (6 bases). The sequenced material came from blood. The CDR3 DNA follows: TGTGCCAGCAGCATCCGACAGGTGCATGAGCAGTTCTTC. Amino acids: CASSIRQVHEQFF.